This TCR beta chain derives from a study of radiotherapy plus CTLA-4 blockade in lung cancer. Whole-study context: Objective responses emerged in around 18% of patients, and 31% attained disease control.

Study-level findings and limits: Radiotherapy with ipilimumab was followed by blood expansion of tumor-derived clones.

V was pared by 5 bases and J by 8 bases, with 21 bases between. In germline, CDR1 is KGHSH, CDR2 LQKENI. This CDR3 contains 16 residues. CTLA-4 blockade using ipilimumab, together with focal radiation, was received by patients with chemo-refractory metastatic non-small-cell lung cancer. Note on this clone: The target antigen is unknown.

Sequenced by immunoSEQ multiplex PCR; TCRdb stores in-frame clones only, minus some. The sample records about 40,000 clones, approximately 79% being singletons. The chain couples TRBV18 to TRBJ1-4, with a tentative D call TRBD1 (6 bases). The source is a human donor with non-small cell lung cancer that progressed on radiotherapy plus ipilimumab. Here the sequenced sample was peripheral blood, taken from a patient treated with radiotherapy plus ipilimumab. This CDR3 is CASSTTAGGLGEKLFF. CDR3 in DNA: TGTGCCAGCTCAACCACCGCGGGGGGGCTCGGGGAAAAACTGTTTTTT.